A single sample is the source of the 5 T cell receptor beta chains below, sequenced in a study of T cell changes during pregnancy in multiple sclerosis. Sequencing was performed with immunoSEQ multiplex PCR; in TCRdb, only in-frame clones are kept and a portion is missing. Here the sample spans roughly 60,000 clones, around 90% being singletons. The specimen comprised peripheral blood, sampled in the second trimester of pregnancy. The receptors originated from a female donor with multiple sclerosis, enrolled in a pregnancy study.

CDR3 in DNA: TGTGCCAGCCGACAGGGACAGGTGTATACTGAAGCTTTCTTT. Encoded protein: CASRQGQVYTEAFF. The gene calls are TRBV6-6 and TRBJ1-1; 8 bases are a match to TRBD1. CDR3 size: 14 residues. The germline CDR1 and CDR2 sequences are MNHNY and SVGAGI (reference sequence). The V gene end was trimmed by 8 bases and the J gene end by 5 bases; junction bases not matched to a gene: 10.

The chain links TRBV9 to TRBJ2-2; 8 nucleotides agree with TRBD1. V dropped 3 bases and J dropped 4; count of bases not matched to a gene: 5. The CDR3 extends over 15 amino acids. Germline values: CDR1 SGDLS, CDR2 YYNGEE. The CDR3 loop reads CASSGLGQGTGELFF. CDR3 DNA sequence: TGTGCCAGCAGCGGCCTTGGACAGGGCACCGGGGAGCTGTTTTTT.

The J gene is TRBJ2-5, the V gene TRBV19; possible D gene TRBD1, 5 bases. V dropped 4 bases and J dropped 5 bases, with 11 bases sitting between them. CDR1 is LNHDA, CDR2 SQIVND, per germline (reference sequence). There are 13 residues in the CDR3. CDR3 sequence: CASSSREGETQYF. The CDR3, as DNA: TGTGCCAGTAGTAGCAGGGAAGGGGAGACCCAGTACTTC.

DNA of the CDR3: TGTGCCAGCACCCAACCGGCCGGGACAGCCTACGAGCAGTACTTC. Protein product: CASTQPAGTAYEQYF. The V call is TRBV28, the J call TRBJ2-7, with 7 bases aligning to TRBD1. J was trimmed by 2 bases and V by 7 bases; bases with no gene match: 11. The CDR3 covers 15 residues. CDR1 is MDHEN and CDR2 is SYDVKM in the germline V gene. Full variable domain (outside the CDR3, taken from reference TRBV28 and TRBJ2-7): DVKVTQSSRYLVKRTGEKVFLECVQDMDHENMFWYRQDPGLGLRLIYFSYDVKMKEKGDIPEGYSVSREKKERFSLILESASTNQTSMYLCASTQPAGTAYEQYFGPGTRLTVT.

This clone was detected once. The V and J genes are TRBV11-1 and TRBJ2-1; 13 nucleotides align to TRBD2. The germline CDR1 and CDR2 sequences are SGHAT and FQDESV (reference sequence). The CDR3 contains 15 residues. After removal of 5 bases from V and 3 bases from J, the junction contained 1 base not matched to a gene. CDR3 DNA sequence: TGTGCCAGCAGCGGGACTAGCGGGGACTACAATGAGCAGTTCTTC. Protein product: CASSGTSGDYNEQFF. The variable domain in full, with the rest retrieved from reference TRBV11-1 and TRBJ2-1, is EAEVAQSPRYKITEKSQAVAFWCDPISGHATLYWYRQILGQGPELLVQFQDESVVDDSQLPKDRFSAERLKGVDSTLKIQPAELGDSAMYLCASSGTSGDYNEQFFGPGTRLTVL.